The 28 T cell receptor beta chains in this list originate from one sample, sequenced in a study of cytomegalovirus exposure and HLA in healthy donors. PCR employed 60 Vbeta and 13 Jbeta primers. The method was immunoSEQ multiplex PCR; TCRdb's version includes in-frame clones alone and lacks a portion of them. The sample records roughly 190,000 clones, about three quarters being singletons. The sample consisted of PBMCs. These receptor sequences come from a woman between 40 and 50 years old in good health and CMV-seronegative.

This clone came up once. The V gene is TRBV7-9, the J gene TRBJ2-1; TRBD2 matches at 9 bases. V lost 3 bases to trimming and J lost 6 bases; unmatched junction nucleotides: 3. The CDR3 runs 14 residues. CDR1 and CDR2 (germline): SEHNR, FQNEAQ (reference sequence). Written as DNA, the CDR3 is TGTGCCAGCAGCTTGGGGGGACTAGCCAATGAGCAGTTCTTC. Encoded protein: CASSLGGLANEQFF.

This clone was seen more than once but under ten times. The rearrangement joins TRBV5-4 to TRBJ2-1; TRBD2 matches 10 bases. There are 17 residues in the CDR3. The V gene's germline CDR1 is SGHNT and CDR2 YYREEE (reference sequence). Germline trimming cut 0 bases from V and 4 bases from J; bases unmatched to any gene: 7. CDR3 nucleotides: TGTGCCAGCAGCTTGGTGGCTAGCGGGAGTGGATACAATGAGCAGTTCTTC. It translates to CASSLVASGSGYNEQFF.

The rearrangement links TRBV21-1 to TRBJ2-5; TRBD2, the table's D call, lacks a check against the DNA. TRBV21-1 is deemed a pseudogene. The CDR3 runs to 15 residues. The CDR3 spells CASTLAGGPLETQYF. CDR3 nucleotide sequence: TGTGCCAGCACCTTAGCGGGAGGGCCGCTAGAGACCCAGTACTTC.

The chain combines TRBV25-1 with TRBJ1-2; no clear D gene. The V and J ends lost 0 bases and 5 bases respectively, with 13 bases between them. The germline CDR1 and CDR2 sequences are MGHDK and SYGVNS. The CDR3 consists of 15 residues. The CDR3 region is CASSEYGETTYGYTF. The DNA of the CDR3 is TGTGCCAGCAGTGAATATGGTGAGACGACTTATGGCTACACCTTC.

CDR3 region: CASTRDRGYEQYV. DNA of the CDR3: TGTGCCAGCACCAGGGACAGGGGCTACGAGCAGTACGTC. V gene TRBV5-4 combines with J gene TRBJ2-7; 10 bases align to TRBD1. Germline V gene data show CDR1 as SGHNT and CDR2 as YYREEE (reference sequence). This CDR3 contains 13 residues. J gave up 3 bases and V 6 bases, and 3 bases lay outside the gene matches.

The chain combines TRBV7-3 with TRBJ2-1; 14 bases agree with TRBD2. CDR1 SGHTA and CDR2 FQGTGA come from the germline V gene. The CDR3 spans 16 residues. The V and J ends lost 7 bases and 7 bases, in that order; junction bases with no gene match: 9. The CDR3 coding sequence is TGTGCCAGCACCGGGGGACTAGCGGGAGTGAGGAATGAGCAGTTCTTC. The encoded protein is CASTGGLAGVRNEQFF.

The chain recombines TRBV19 with TRBJ2-2, with 10 nucleotides matching TRBD2. Unmatched junction bases numbered 10, after V lost 6 bases and J lost 3 bases. The CDR3 sequence is 17 residues long. CDR1 and CDR2 from the germline V gene are LNHDA and SQIVND (reference sequence). CDR3 protein: CASRPSGRWGDTGELFF. CDR3 nucleotide sequence: TGTGCCAGTAGGCCTAGCGGGAGATGGGGAGACACCGGGGAGCTGTTTTTT.

In its sample, this clone was seen once. This sequence joins TRBV11-3 and TRBJ1-2, with D hard to call. This CDR3 contains 14 residues. CDR1 SGHNT and CDR2 YENEEA come from the germline V gene. Trimming took 1 base from V and 2 from J, leaving 8 bases between them. CDR3 coding DNA: TGTGCCAGCAGCTTAGGGAGGGCAAACTATGGCTACACCTTC. As protein: CASSLGRANYGYTF.

In its sample, this clone was seen once. V usage is TRBV28 and J usage is TRBJ1-2; D uncertain. CDR1 and CDR2 (germline): MDHEN, SYDVKM. This CDR3 is built from 13 residues. V lost 7 bases, J lost 7 bases, and 16 bases lay in between. The CDR3 loop is CASTFTLGVGYTF. The CDR3 nucleotides read TGTGCCAGCACTTTTACCCTGGGCGTTGGCTACACCTTC.

The CDR3 DNA sequence: TGTGCCAGCAGCGGCGAGGTTTGGGAGACCCAGTACTTC. Its translation: CASSGEVWETQYF. This chain links TRBV9 with TRBJ2-5; D is undetermined. Between the trimmed V and J ends, which lost 3 bases and 5 bases, there was a span of 11 bases. The length of the CDR3 is 13 residues. Germline lookup yields CDR1 SGDLS and CDR2 YYNGEE.

The chain joins TRBV10-3 to TRBJ1-5; TRBD1 matches 8 bases. Germline CDR1 is ENHRY and CDR2 is SYGVKD. This CDR3 is built from 18 residues. The V segment lost 0 bases and the J segment 4 bases; nucleotides outside the gene matches: 11. The CDR3 protein is CAISESSDGTGHNQPQHF. The DNA of the CDR3 is TGTGCCATCAGTGAGTCTTCAGATGGGACAGGACATAATCAGCCCCAGCATTTT.

The V call is TRBV11-3, the J call TRBJ2-5; no definite D call. V dropped 1 base and J dropped 0 bases, with 12 bases sitting between them. The CDR3 contains 16 residues. Looked up from germline, CDR1 is SGHNT and CDR2 is YENEEA. Here the CDR3 reads CASSLVSSVYQETQYF. In nucleotides, the CDR3 is TGTGCCAGCAGCTTAGTTTCCTCCGTGTACCAAGAGACCCAGTACTTC.

V is TRBV18 and J is TRBJ2-5; 9 bases agree with TRBD1. CDR3 length equals 13 residues. CDR1 and CDR2 from the germline V gene are KGHSH and LQKENI. The ends lost 5 bases at V and 8 bases at J; junction bases unmatched: 6. The CDR3 DNA reads as TGTGCCAGCTCAGGGGGACAGGGAAGAACCCAGTACTTC. It encodes CASSGGQGRTQYF.

This clone was counted once. The chain carries TRBV11-3 and TRBJ1-1, with D unclear. V lost 4 bases to trimming and J lost 6 bases, with 6 bases between them. The CDR3 is 11 amino acids. Germline CDR1 is SGHNT and CDR2 is YENEEA. The CDR3 region is CASSSAAEAFF. The CDR3 region has the DNA TGTGCCAGCAGCTCCGCAGCTGAAGCTTTCTTT.

In DNA, the CDR3 is TGTGCCAGCAGCGGGACAAGGGGTAACTATGGCTACACCTTC. Its translation: CASSGTRGNYGYTF. V is TRBV5-4 and J is TRBJ1-2; TRBD1 is a possible D gene (6 bases). The CDR3 runs 14 residues. V was pared by 4 bases and J by 1 base, with 11 bases between. Per the germline V gene, CDR1 is SGHNT and CDR2 is YYREEE (reference sequence).

Of note for this clone: A read error may account for a junction end that differs from germline. The J gene is TRBJ2-7, the V gene TRBV7-9; possible D gene TRBD1, 6 bases. The CDR3 is 16 amino acids. Germline assignment: CDR1 SEHNR and CDR2 FQNEAQ (reference sequence). This CDR3 reads CSSSLYRTAISYEQYF. The CDR3 nucleotides read TGTTCCAGCAGCTTATATCGGACAGCGATATCCTACGAGCAGTACTTC.

This rearrangement joins TRBV2 to TRBJ2-2, with 8 nucleotides matching TRBD1. The V and J ends lost 5 bases and 4 bases, in that order; junction bases with no gene match: 6. CDR1 is SNHLY, CDR2 FYNNEI, per germline. The CDR3 consists of 15 residues. This CDR3 is CASSFQGAGTGELFF. The CDR3 bases are TGTGCCAGCAGTTTCCAGGGGGCTGGCACCGGGGAGCTGTTTTTT.

V and J are TRBV28 and TRBJ1-1; D uncertain. Germline CDR1 reads MDHEN; CDR2 reads SYDVKM. V dropped 5 bases and J dropped 0 bases, with 13 bases sitting between them. The CDR3 is 15 amino acids. The chain's CDR3 is CASSPGGTMNTEAFF. The CDR3 coding sequence is TGTGCCAGCAGTCCCGGAGGAACTATGAACACTGAAGCTTTCTTT.

Only a few counts were recorded for this clone. The chain employs TRBV19 and TRBJ2-2; 9 bases are shared with TRBD2. This CDR3 comprises 17 residues. V trimming: 3 bases; J trimming: 3 bases; junction bases outside the gene matches: 8. Germline V CDR1 and CDR2: LNHDA, SQIVND (reference sequence). CDR3 sequence (DNA): TGTGCCAGTAGTATTAGGCGGGAGGGCCACCACACCGGGGAGCTGTTTTTT. This gives the protein CASSIRREGHHTGELFF.

The chain joins TRBV12-5 to TRBJ1-1; 8 bases match TRBD1. Germline lookup yields CDR1 LGHNT and CDR2 FRNRAP. J gave up 5 bases and V 3 bases, and 2 bases lay outside the gene matches. The CDR3 loop spans 13 amino acids. Here the CDR3 reads CASGFRTGTEAFF. DNA of the CDR3: TGTGCTAGTGGTTTCCGGACAGGGACTGAAGCTTTCTTT.

The rearrangement joins TRBV2 to TRBJ2-7, with 8 nucleotides matching TRBD1. V was clipped by 3 bases and J by 0 bases; unmatched bases: 4. This CDR3 region has 15 residues. Germline CDR1 is SNHLY and CDR2 is FYNNEI. The CDR3 loop reads CASSEDRASSYEQYF. The CDR3 DNA is TGTGCCAGCAGTGAGGACAGGGCTAGCTCCTACGAGCAGTACTTC.

The genes are TRBV9 and TRBJ1-4; D remains unclear. The CDR3 covers 15 residues. Germline-derived CDR1 and CDR2 are SGDLS and YYNGEE. Trimming cost V 0 bases and J 4 bases, with 10 bases left between them. CDR3 sequence reads: CASSVDGRNNEKLFF. In DNA form, the CDR3 reads TGTGCCAGCAGCGTAGATGGGCGTAATAATGAAAAACTGTTTTTT.

This clone was counted a single time. J is TRBJ1-1 and V is TRBV12-5; no clear D. Trimming pared 4 bases from V and 4 bases from J, leaving 10 bases between. This CDR3 contains 13 residues. Germline-derived CDR1 and CDR2 are LGHNT and FRNRAP. The CDR3 loop reads CASGSPPITEAFF. The CDR3 DNA is TGTGCTAGTGGTTCTCCACCTATCACTGAAGCTTTCTTT.

The V and J genes are TRBV29-1 and TRBJ1-2, with D possibly being TRBD1 (6 bases). Germline CDR1 and CDR2: SQVTM and ANQGSEA. Trimming removed 6 bases at V and 5 bases at J, with 13 bases between. The CDR3 has 12 residues. The CDR3 reads CSVNRAQYGYTF. In nucleotides, the CDR3 is TGCAGCGTGAACAGGGCCCAGTATGGCTACACCTTC. Variable domain in full (rest from reference TRBV29-1 and TRBJ1-2): SAVISQKPSRDICQRGTSLTIQCQVDSQVTMMFWYRQQPGQSLTLIATANQGSEATYESGFVIDKFPISRPNLTFSTLTVSNMSPEDSSIYLCSVNRAQYGYTFGSGTRLTVV.

A single count supports this clone. The chain has TRBV29-1 and TRBJ2-1; the match to TRBD2 covers 11 bases. Germline V gene lookup returns CDR1 SQVTM and CDR2 ANQGSEA. CDR3 length: 15 amino acids. The V gene end was trimmed by 5 bases and the J gene end by 2 bases; junction bases not matched to a gene: 5. CDR3 sequence: CSVHLAGGTYNEQFF. CDR3 bases: TGCAGCGTTCATCTAGCGGGAGGCACCTACAATGAGCAGTTCTTC.

The chain couples TRBV11-3 to TRBJ2-3; D is perhaps TRBD2 (6 bases). The V and J ends lost 1 base and 2 bases respectively, with 10 bases between them. Germline CDR1 and CDR2: SGHNT and YENEEA. The CDR3 consists of 15 residues. This CDR3 is CASSLGRDFTDTQYF. The CDR3 DNA reads TGTGCCAGCAGCTTAGGACGGGACTTCACAGATACGCAGTATTTT.

This clone has a handful of counts. Here the CDR3 DNA reads TGTGCCAGCAGCTTAGGGCAGATCTATGGCTACACCTTC. It encodes CASSLGQIYGYTF. The gene calls are TRBV11-2 and TRBJ1-2; D not certain. The CDR3 loop spans 13 amino acids. Germline assignment: CDR1 SGHAT and CDR2 FQNNGV. Trimming stripped 1 base from V and 4 bases from J, with 7 bases between.

The chain joins TRBV7-2 to TRBJ1-1, with 9 bases lining up with TRBD1. The CDR3 spans 14 residues. The trim removed 4 bases at V and 4 bases at J, leaving 4 bases unmatched. Germline V gene sequence: CDR1 SGHTA, CDR2 FQGNSA. CDR3 sequence: CASSSTGGFTEAFF. DNA of the CDR3: TGTGCCAGCAGCTCCACAGGGGGCTTCACTGAAGCTTTCTTT.